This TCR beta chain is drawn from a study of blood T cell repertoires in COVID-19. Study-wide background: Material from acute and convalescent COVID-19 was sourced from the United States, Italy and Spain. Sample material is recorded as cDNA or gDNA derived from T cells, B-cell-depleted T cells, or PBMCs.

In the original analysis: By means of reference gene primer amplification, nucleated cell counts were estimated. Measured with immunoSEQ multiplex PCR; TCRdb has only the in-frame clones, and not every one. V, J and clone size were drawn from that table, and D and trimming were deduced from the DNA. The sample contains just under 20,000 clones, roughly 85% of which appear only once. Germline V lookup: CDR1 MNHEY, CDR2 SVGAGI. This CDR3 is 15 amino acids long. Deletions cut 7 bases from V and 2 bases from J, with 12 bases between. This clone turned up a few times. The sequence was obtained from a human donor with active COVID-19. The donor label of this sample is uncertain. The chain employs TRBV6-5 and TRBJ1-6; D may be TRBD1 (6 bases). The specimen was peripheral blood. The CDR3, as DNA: TGTGCCAGCACCCCCCAGGGGACCTATAATTCACCCCTCCACTTT. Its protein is CASTPQGTYNSPLHF.